This T cell receptor (beta chain) was recorded in a study of tumor-infiltrating lymphocytes in localized non-small cell lung cancer. On this clone: Its specificity is unknown.

Clones were read by immunoSEQ multiplex PCR, and TCRdb kept only the in-frame ones, dropping some. The sample records 14,000 to 15,000 clones, 75% to 85% being singletons. Losses at the gene ends were 6 bases for V and 0 bases for J; bases not matched to a gene: 1. In germline, CDR1 is MNHEY, CDR2 SMNVEV (reference sequence). The CDR3 is 14 residues long. Study results and limitations: Not all patients were TCR sequenced, owing to tissue quantity. Higher tumor T cell infiltration than in uninvolved lung was supported by TCRbeta sequencing. T-cell fraction did not differ between immunotypes IM1 and IM2.

The V and J genes are TRBV27 and TRBJ2-3, with TRBD2 matching over 9 bases. The sequencing input was lung tumor tissue. The receptor was derived from a human donor with non-small cell lung cancer. The CDR3 DNA reads as TGTGCCAGCAGGCGGGAGGGTAGCACAGATACGCAGTATTTT. Translating it yields CASRREGSTDTQYF.